In this sample, the clone carrying this TCR beta chain turned up a few times. Combining a sample-barcoded 5' primer with a J-beta primer mix, a second PCR ran for 7 to 11 cycles. TCRdb re-analysed the 5' RACE reads in MiXCR, keeping a single row per CDR3 protein. The sample yields hundreds of thousands of distinct CDR3 sequences, around 27% seen once. This record comes from a study of blood T cells in healthy people across ages. V was pared by 3 bases and J by 0 bases, with 6 bases between. The germline V gene encodes CDR1 SGHTS and CDR2 YDEGEE. The CDR3 consists of 13 residues. Isolation yielded PBMCs, at least 7 million per sample, in every case. In addition, the sample was reused for a study of T cells of mothers and their children.

V and J are TRBV5-8 and TRBJ1-1, with no clear D. Material: blood. The sequence derives from a boy aged 2-15 years in good health. As DNA, the CDR3 is TGTGCCAGCAGCTGGAGGGTGAACACTGAAGCTTTCTTT. Translated, it gives CASSWRVNTEAFF.